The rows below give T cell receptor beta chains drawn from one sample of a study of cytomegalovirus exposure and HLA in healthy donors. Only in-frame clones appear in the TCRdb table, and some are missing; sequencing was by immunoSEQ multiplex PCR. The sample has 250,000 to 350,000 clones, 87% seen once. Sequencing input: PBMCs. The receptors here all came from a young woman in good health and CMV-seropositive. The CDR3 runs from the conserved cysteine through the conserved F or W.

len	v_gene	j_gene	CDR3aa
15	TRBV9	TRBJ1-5	CASSVEGGASQPQHF
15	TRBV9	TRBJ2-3	CASSSSGVVPDTQYF
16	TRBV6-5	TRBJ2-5	CASSYYPPPGQETQYF
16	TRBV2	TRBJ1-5	CASSDGLGQLNQPQHF
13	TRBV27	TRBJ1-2	CASSLGINYGYTF
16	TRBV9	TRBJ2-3	CASSVGWTIGTDTQYF
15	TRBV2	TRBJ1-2	CASPVMTGSNYGYTF
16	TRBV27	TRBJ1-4	CASSGTGQGINEKLFF
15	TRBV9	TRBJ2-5	CASSVGGRGGETQYF
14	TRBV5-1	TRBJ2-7	CASSFSGLSYEQYF
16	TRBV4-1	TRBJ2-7	CASSRGLDGNSYEQYF
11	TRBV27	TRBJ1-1	CASQSNTEAFF
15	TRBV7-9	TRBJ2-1	CASSLGGSRGHEQFF
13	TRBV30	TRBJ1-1	CARAIRDATEAFF
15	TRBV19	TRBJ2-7	CASSIASGTMYEQYF
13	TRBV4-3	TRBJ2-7	CASSHGQEYEQYF
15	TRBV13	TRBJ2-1	CASRGQVRSYNEQFF
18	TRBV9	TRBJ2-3	CASSTSSGGQPFTDTQYF
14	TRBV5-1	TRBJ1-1	CASSLPTGSTEAFF
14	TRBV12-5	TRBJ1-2	CASGPGQDSYGYTF
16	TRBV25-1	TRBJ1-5	CASRITGVCDNQPQHF
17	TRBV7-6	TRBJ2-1	CASSQAPRGIGGNEQFF
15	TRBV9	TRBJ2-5	CASSVGAGSIETQYF
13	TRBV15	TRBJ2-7	CATSSPPVDEQYF
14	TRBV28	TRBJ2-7	CASSFGQGSYEQYF
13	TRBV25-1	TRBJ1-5	CASSAPGDQPQHF
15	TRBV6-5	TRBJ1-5	CASSTDRGGNQPQHF
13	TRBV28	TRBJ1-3	CASTVGSGNTIYF
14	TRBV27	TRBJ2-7	CASSFGSETYEQYF
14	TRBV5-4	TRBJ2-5	CASSLPGLKETQYF
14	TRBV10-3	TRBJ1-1	CAISEGGGFTEAFF
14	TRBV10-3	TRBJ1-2	CAISDGQGKNGYTF
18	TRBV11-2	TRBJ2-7	CASSLHGTSGASSYEQYF
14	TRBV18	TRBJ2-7	CASSLGQGVYEQYF
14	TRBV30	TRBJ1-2	CAWNGGGIEYGYTF
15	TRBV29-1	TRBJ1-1	CSVEAGAGGWTEAFF
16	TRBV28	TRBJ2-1	CASSPVWRRSYNEQFF
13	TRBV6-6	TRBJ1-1	CASNGPINTEAFF
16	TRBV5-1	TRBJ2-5	CASSFPSGQGSETQYF
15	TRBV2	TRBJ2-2	CASSEEHSNTGELFF
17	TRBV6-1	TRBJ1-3	CASSESSGLDSGNTIYF
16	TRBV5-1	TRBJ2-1	CASSARQGPSYNEQFF
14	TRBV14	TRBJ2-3	CASRMDLITDTQYF
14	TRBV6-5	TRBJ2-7	CASSYGQSSYEQYF
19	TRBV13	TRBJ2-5	CASSFTPLHLDRDGETQYF
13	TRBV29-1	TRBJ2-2	CSVPGPRTGELFF
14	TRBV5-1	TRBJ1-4	CASSPRTGFEKLFF
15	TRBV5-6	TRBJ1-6	CASSGTLFGDSPLHF
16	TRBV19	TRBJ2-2	CASSSTGTANTGELFF
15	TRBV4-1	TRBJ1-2	CASSQDVNGRWGYTF
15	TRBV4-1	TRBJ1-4	CASSQVGTGDEKLFF
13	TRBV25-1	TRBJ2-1	CASMVSGNNEQFF
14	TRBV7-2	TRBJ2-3	CASSLGRRLDTQYF
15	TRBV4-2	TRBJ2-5	CASSQEGQGVETQYF